This is a list of T cell receptor beta chains from one sample in a study of Graves' ophthalmopathy and Graves' hyperthyroidism. TCRdb redid the calling of the multiplex PCR reads with MiXCR, one entry per CDR3 protein. The sample has just over 600,000 distinct CDR3 sequences; 22% are singletons. The specimen sequenced was peripheral blood. These receptors all stem from a woman aged 18 to 35 with stable Graves' hyperthyroidism. Some clones in this sample may be carry-over from other donors' samples. Both conserved end residues are part of each CDR3. The order of the fields is clone size, J gene, D gene, V gene, CDR3 protein, CDR3 DNA. D genes are given only for firm matches. The size field is filled for only some rows; it gives once, few, many or a size class.

>NA|TRBJ2-7|NA|TRBV4-1
CASSQEEGMPYEQYF
TGCGCCAGCAGCCAAGAAGAGGGAATGCCCTACGAGCAGTACTTC
>many|TRBJ1-1|NA|TRBV6-5
CASSHENTEAFF
TGTGCCAGCAGTCACGAGAACACTGAAGCTTTCTTT
>many|TRBJ2-7|NA|TRBV7-2
CASSLTREQYF
TGTGCCAGCAGCTTGACGCGTGAGCAGTACTTC
>NA|TRBJ1-3|NA|TRBV4-1
CASSQAGFGNTIYF
TGCGCCAGCAGCCAAGCCGGATTTGGAAACACCATATATTTT
>many|TRBJ1-5|NA|TRBV2
CASSRDGTLNQPQHF
TGTGCCAGCAGCCGGGACGGTACCCTCAATCAGCCCCAGCATTTT
>few|TRBJ1-2|NA|TRBV7-8
CASSLAAGRSYYGYTF
TGTGCCAGCAGCTTAGCTGCAGGGCGATCTTACTATGGCTACACCTTC
>few|TRBJ1-1|NA|TRBV18
CASSSRTFWTGEAFF
TGTGCCAGCTCATCTCGCACCTTCTGGACGGGAGAAGCTTTCTTT
>many|TRBJ1-3|NA|TRBV11-2
CASTRQASGNTIYF
TGTGCCAGCACCCGACAAGCATCCGGAAACACCATATATTTT
>many|TRBJ2-6|NA|TRBV28
CASCLTSFPGANVLTF
TGTGCCAGCTGCCTGACGAGTTTTCCTGGGGCCAACGTCCTGACTTTC
>few|TRBJ1-1|TRBD1|TRBV6-1
CASSDLGRGQEAFF
TGTGCCAGCAGTGACCTCGGGAGGGGACAGGAAGCTTTCTTT
>NA|TRBJ2-7|NA|TRBV6-5
CASSYSPLAGEQYF
TGTGCCAGCAGTTACTCACCCCTTGCTGGGGAGCAGTACTTC
>few|TRBJ1-5|NA|TRBV27
CASSLSPYDRSNQPQHF
TGTGCCAGCAGTTTATCGCCCTATGACAGGTCCAATCAGCCCCAGCATTTT
>many|TRBJ1-2|TRBD1|TRBV10-3
CAISDRGQGSGYTF
TGTGCCATCAGTGACCGAGGACAGGGGTCTGGCTACACCTTC
>many|TRBJ1-6|NA|TRBV12-3/TRBV12-4
CASSLWAGRHNSPLHF
TGTGCCAGCAGTTTATGGGCAGGACGCCATAATTCACCCCTCCACTTT
>many|TRBJ2-5|TRBD1|TRBV12-3/TRBV12-4
CASSLSGWGQGEETQYF
TGTGCCAGCAGTTTATCGGGGTGGGGACAGGGTGAAGAGACCCAGTACTTC
>NA|TRBJ2-7|TRBD1|TRBV30
CAWSGDSPYEQYF
TGTGCCTGGAGCGGGGACAGCCCCTACGAGCAGTACTTC
>NA|TRBJ2-7|TRBD2|TRBV20-1
CSAASGRPPSSSEQYF
TGCAGTGCGGCTAGCGGGAGGCCGCCTTCCTCGTCTGAGCAGTACTTC
>many|TRBJ2-5|NA|TRBV12-3/TRBV12-4
CASSPKYREETQYF
TGTGCCAGCAGCCCCAAATACCGAGAAGAGACCCAGTACTTC
>many|TRBJ1-6|TRBD1|TRBV6-1
CASSERQGSGSPLHF
TGTGCCAGCAGTGAAAGACAGGGGTCAGGTTCACCCCTCCACTTT
>NA|TRBJ1-6|TRBD1|TRBV6-5
CASSHHTGGLNSYNSPLHF
TGTGCCAGCAGTCACCACACAGGGGGCCTTAACTCCTATAATTCACCCCTCCACTTT
>NA|TRBJ1-1|TRBD1|TRBV10-3
CAISESTGGAWTEAFF
TGTGCCATCAGTGAGTCGACAGGGGGCGCATGGACTGAAGCTTTCTTT
>many|TRBJ1-1|TRBD1|TRBV6-5
CASSYLGTGDTEAFF
TGTGCCAGCAGTTACCTCGGGACAGGGGACACTGAAGCTTTCTTT
>NA|TRBJ2-5|NA|TRBV27
CASSLIAARKQETQYF
TGTGCCAGCAGTTTAATCGCGGCACGAAAACAAGAGACCCAGTACTTC
>NA|TRBJ1-5|NA|TRBV12-3/TRBV12-4
CASSSQGWDQPQHF
TGTGCCAGCAGTTCACAGGGTTGGGATCAGCCCCAGCATTTT
>many|TRBJ2-5|NA|TRBV7-2
CASRPRTGGQETQYF
TGTGCCAGCAGACCAAGGACAGGAGGGCAAGAGACCCAGTACTTC
>NA|TRBJ1-1|TRBD1|TRBV6-4
CASSDFPGQAGTEAFF
TGTGCCAGCAGTGACTTTCCCGGACAGGCGGGGACTGAAGCTTTCTTT
>many|TRBJ2-7|NA|TRBV15
CATSRDPLGNYEQYF
TGTGCCACCAGCAGAGATCCGCTAGGAAACTACGAGCAGTACTTC
>NA|TRBJ2-7|NA|TRBV20-1
CSARDWANEQYF
TGCAGTGCTAGAGATTGGGCAAACGAGCAGTACTTC
>many|TRBJ2-7|TRBD1|TRBV29-1
CSVHTDRGLSYEQYF
TGCAGCGTACACACCGACAGGGGCCTATCCTACGAGCAGTACTTC
>NA|TRBJ2-3|TRBD2|TRBV20-1
CSARMTSGSWKQYF
TGCAGTGCTAGGATGACTAGCGGGAGCTGGAAGCAGTATTTT
>many|TRBJ2-5|NA|TRBV20-1
CSASRQPRETQYF
TGCAGTGCCTCCCGACAGCCTCGGGAGACCCAGTACTTC
>many|TRBJ1-2|TRBD1|TRBV20-1
CSAFTGVDYGYTF
TGCAGTGCCTTCACAGGGGTTGACTATGGCTACACCTTC
>many|TRBJ1-1|TRBD1|TRBV12-3/TRBV12-4
CASRRGQGNTEAFF
TGTGCCAGCAGACGCGGACAGGGCAACACTGAAGCTTTCTTT
>NA|TRBJ1-1|NA|TRBV20-1
CSARDGGRGNTEAFF
TGCAGTGCTAGAGATGGAGGGCGGGGGAACACTGAAGCTTTCTTT
>many|TRBJ1-2|TRBD1|TRBV20-1
CSAETGGRYGYTF
TGCAGTGCTGAGACAGGGGGCCGGTATGGCTACACCTTC
>NA|TRBJ1-1|NA|TRBV12-3/TRBV12-4
CASRLIPAEAFF
TGTGCCAGCAGATTAATTCCGGCTGAAGCTTTCTTT
>once|TRBJ2-7|NA|TRBV11-1
CASSSHGGTPPPYEQYF
TGTGCCAGCAGCTCCCACGGCGGGACTCCTCCGCCCTACGAGCAGTACTTC
>many|TRBJ1-2|NA|TRBV20-1
CSRESGGYGYTF
TGCAGTCGGGAGAGTGGGGGCTATGGCTACACCTTC
>NA|TRBJ1-1|TRBD1|TRBV7-8
CASSLDRGAQDTEAFF
TGTGCCAGCAGCTTAGACAGGGGGGCGCAGGACACTGAAGCTTTCTTT
>NA|TRBJ1-1|NA|TRBV30
CAWVGSGVITEAFF
TGTGCCTGGGTTGGCTCGGGGGTTATTACTGAAGCTTTCTTT
>NA|TRBJ1-2|NA|TRBV19
CASNVGRNYGYTF
TGTGCCAGTAATGTGGGGCGGAACTATGGCTACACCTTC